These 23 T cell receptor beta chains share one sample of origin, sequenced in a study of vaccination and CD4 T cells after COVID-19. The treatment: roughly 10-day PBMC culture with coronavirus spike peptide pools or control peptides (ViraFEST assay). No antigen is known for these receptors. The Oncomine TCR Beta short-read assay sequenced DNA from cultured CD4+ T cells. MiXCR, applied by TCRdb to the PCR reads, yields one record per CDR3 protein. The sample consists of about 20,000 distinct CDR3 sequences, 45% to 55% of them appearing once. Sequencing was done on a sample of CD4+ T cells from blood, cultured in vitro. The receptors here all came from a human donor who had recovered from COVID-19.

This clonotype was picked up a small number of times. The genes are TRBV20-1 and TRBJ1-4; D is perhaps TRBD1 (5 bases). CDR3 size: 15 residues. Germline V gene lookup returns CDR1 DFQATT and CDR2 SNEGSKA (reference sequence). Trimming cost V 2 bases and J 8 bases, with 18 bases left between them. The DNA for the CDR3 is TGCAGTGCTAGACCCCCGGACCAGGGAAGGGAAAAACTGTTTTTT. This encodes CSARPPDQGREKLFF.

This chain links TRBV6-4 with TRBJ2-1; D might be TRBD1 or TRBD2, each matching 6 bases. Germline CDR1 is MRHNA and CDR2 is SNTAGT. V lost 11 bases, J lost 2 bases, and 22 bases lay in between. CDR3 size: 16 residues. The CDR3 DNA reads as TGTGCCCCGCCATCGGGGGCCGCGCGCCCCTACAATGAGCAGTTCTTC. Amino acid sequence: CAPPSGAARPYNEQFF.

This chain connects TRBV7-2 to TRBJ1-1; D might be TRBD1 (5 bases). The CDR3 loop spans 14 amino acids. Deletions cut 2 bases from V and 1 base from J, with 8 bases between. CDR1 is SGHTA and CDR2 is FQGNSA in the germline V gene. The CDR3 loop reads CASSLTGTNTEAFF. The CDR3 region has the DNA TGTGCCAGCAGCTTAACAGGTACGAACACTGAAGCTTTCTTT.

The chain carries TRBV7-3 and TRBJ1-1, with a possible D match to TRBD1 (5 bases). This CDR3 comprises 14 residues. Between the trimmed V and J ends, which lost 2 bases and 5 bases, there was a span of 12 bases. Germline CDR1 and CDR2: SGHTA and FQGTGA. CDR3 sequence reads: CASSLLPGQTEAFF. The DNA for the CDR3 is TGTGCCAGCAGCTTACTCCCAGGACAAACTGAAGCTTTCTTT.

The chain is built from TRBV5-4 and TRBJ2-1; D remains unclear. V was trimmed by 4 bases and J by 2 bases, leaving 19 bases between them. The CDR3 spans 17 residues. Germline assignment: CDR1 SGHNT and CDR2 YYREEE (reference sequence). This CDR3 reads CASSPGNAGNPYNEQFF. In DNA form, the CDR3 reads TGTGCCAGCAGCCCCGGAAACGCAGGTAACCCCTACAATGAGCAGTTCTTC.

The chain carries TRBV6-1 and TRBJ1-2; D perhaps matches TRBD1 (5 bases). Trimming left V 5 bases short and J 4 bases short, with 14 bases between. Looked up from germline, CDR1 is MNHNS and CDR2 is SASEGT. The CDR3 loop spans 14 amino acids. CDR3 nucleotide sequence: TGTGCCAGCAGTCCAGGGCCAGGTGGCTATGGCTACACCTTC. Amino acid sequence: CASSPGPGGYGYTF.

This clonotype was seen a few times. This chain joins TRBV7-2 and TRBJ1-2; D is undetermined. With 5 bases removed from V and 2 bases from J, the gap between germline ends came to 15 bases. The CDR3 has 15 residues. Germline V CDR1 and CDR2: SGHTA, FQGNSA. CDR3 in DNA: TGTGCCAGCAGCCTGGACGTGACGCCGAACTATGGCTACACCTTC. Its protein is CASSLDVTPNYGYTF.

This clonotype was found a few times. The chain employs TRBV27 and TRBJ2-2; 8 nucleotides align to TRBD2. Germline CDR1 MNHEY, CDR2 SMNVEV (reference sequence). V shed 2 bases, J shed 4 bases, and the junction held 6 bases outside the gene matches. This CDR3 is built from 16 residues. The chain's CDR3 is CASSLMAGGRTGELFF. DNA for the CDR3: TGTGCCAGCAGTTTAATGGCGGGAGGACGCACCGGGGAGCTGTTTTTT.

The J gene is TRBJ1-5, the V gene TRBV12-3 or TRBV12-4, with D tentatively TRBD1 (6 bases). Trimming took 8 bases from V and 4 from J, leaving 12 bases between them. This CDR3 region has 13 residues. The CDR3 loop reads CASQLGGNQPQHF. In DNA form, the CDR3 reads TGTGCCAGCCAATTAGGGGGGAATCAGCCCCAGCATTTT.

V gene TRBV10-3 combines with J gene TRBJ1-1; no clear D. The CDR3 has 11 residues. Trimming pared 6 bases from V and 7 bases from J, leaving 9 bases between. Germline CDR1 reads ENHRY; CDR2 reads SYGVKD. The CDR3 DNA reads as TGTGCCATCAGCGAGGCCGTTGAAGCTTTCTTT. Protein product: CAISEAVEAFF.

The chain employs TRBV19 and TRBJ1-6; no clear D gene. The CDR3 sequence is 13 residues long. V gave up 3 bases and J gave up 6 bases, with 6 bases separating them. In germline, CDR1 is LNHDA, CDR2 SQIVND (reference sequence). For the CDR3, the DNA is TGTGCCAGTAGTATGGGCCCTAATTCACCCCTCCACTTT. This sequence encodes CASSMGPNSPLHF.

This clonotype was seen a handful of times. As DNA, the CDR3 is TGTGCCAGCAGCCAAGAAAGCGAGAATTCACCCCTCCACTTT. Encoded protein: CASSQESENSPLHF. V gene TRBV14 combines with J gene TRBJ1-6; D is uncertain. Germline loops: CDR1 SGHDN, CDR2 FVKESK. V was shortened by 0 bases and J by 7 bases, with 7 bases between the two germline ends. This CDR3 has 14 amino acids.

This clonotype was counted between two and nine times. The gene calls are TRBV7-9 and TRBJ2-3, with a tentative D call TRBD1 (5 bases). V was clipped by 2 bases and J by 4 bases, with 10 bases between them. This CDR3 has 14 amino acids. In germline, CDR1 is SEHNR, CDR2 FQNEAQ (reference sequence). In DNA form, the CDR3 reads TGTGCCAGCAGCTTACTGGACAATTCAGATACGCAGTATTTT. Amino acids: CASSLLDNSDTQYF.

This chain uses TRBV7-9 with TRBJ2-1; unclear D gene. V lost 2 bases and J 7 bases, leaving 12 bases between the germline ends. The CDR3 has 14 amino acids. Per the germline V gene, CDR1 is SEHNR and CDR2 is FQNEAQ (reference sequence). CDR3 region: CASSLLMVRNEQFF. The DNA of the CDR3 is TGTGCCAGCAGCTTACTTATGGTCAGAAATGAGCAGTTCTTC. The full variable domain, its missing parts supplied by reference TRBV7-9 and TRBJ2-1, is DTGVSQNPRHKITKRGQNVTFRCDPISEHNRLYWYRQTLGQGPEFLTYFQNEAQLEKSRLLSDRFSAERPKGSFSTLEIQRTEQGDSAMYLCASSLLMVRNEQFFGPGTRLTVL.

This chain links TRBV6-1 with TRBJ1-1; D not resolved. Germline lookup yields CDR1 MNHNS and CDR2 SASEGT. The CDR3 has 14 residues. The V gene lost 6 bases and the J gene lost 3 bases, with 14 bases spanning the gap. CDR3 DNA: TGTGCCAGCAGCCCCCCGAGCGGGGACACTGAAGCTTTCTTT. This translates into CASSPPSGDTEAFF.

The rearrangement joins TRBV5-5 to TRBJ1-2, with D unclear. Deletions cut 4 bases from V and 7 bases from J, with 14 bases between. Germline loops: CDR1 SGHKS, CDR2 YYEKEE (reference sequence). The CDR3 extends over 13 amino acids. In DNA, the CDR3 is TGTGCCAGCAGCCAAGGGTATGCGATTGGCTACACCTTC. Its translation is CASSQGYAIGYTF.

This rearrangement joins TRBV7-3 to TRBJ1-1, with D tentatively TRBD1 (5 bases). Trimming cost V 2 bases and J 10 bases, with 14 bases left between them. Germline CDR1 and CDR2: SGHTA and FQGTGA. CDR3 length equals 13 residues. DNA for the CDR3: TGTGCCAGCAGCTTACTGGGGACGACCGGAGCTTTCTTT. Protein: CASSLLGTTGAFF.

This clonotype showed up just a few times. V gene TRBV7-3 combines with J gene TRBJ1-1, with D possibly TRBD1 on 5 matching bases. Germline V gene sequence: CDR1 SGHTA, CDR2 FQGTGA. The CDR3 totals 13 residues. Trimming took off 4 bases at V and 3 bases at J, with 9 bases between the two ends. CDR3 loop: CASSSQGDTEAFF. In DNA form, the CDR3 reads TGTGCCAGCAGCTCCCAGGGTGACACTGAAGCTTTCTTT.

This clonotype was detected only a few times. The CDR3 DNA reads as TGCGCCAGCAGCGGCCGGGACAGGGGGCTGAGTGGCTACACCTTC. Its translation: CASSGRDRGLSGYTF. This chain links TRBV4-1 with TRBJ1-2, with 12 bases aligning to TRBD1. Losses at the gene ends were 5 bases for V and 7 bases for J; bases not matched to a gene: 8. Germline CDR1 MGHRA, CDR2 YSYEKL. The CDR3 contains 15 residues.

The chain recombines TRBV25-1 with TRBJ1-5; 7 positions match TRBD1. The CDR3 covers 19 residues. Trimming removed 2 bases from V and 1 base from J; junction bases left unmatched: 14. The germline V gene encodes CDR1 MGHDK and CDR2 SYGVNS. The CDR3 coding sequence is TGTGCCAGCAGTGAAGTTGTAGGGACAGAAAAGGCAAGCAATCAGCCCCAGCATTTT. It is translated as CASSEVVGTEKASNQPQHF.

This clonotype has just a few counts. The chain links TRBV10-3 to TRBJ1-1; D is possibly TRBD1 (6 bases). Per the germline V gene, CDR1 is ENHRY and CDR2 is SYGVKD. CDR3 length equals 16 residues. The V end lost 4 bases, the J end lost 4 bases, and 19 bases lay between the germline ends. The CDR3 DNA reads TGTGCCATCAGTGGGGGAGGACAGCCCCCGGGCACTGAAGCTTTCTTT. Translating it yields CAISGGGQPPGTEAFF.

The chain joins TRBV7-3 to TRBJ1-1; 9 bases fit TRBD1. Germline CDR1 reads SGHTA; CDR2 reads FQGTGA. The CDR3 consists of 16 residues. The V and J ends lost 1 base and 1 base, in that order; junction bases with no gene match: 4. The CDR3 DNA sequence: TGTGCCAGCAGCTTAAGTCGACAGGGGGGGAACACTGAAGCTTTCTTT. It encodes CASSLSRQGGNTEAFF. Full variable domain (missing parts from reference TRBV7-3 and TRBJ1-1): GAGVSQTPSNKVTEKGKYVELRCDPISGHTALYWYRQSLGQGPEFLIYFQGTGAADDSGLPNDRFFAVRPEGSVSTLKIQRTERGDSAVYLCASSLSRQGGNTEAFFGQGTRLTVV.

For the CDR3, the DNA is TGCGCCAGCAGCCCCCTGGGGAGGGAACAAGAGACCCAGTACTTC. The encoded protein is CASSPLGREQETQYF. V gene TRBV5-1 combines with J gene TRBJ2-5, with 7 bases fitting TRBD2. The CDR3 runs to 15 residues. CDR1 is SGHRS and CDR2 is YFSETQ in the germline V gene. J lost 2 bases, V lost 4 bases, and 8 bases had no gene match. The full variable domain, its missing parts supplied by reference TRBV5-1 and TRBJ2-5, is KAGVTQTPRYLIKTRGQQVTLSCSPISGHRSVSWYQQTPGQGLQFLFEYFSETQRNKGNFPGRFSGRQFSNSRSEMNVSTLELGDSALYLCASSPLGREQETQYFGPGTRLLVL.